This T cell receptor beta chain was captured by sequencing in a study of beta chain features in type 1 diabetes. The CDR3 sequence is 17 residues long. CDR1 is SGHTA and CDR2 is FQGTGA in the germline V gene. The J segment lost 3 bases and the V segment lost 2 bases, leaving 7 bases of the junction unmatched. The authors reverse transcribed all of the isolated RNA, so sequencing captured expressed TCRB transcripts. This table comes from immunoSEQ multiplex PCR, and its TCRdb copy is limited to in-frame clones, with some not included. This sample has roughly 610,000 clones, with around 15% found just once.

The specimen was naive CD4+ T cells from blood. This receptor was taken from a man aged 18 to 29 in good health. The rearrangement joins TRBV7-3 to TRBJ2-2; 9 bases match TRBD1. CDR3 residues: CASSLVSGTGYTGELFF. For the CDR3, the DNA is TGTGCCAGCAGCTTAGTTAGTGGGACAGGGTACACCGGGGAGCTGTTTTTT.